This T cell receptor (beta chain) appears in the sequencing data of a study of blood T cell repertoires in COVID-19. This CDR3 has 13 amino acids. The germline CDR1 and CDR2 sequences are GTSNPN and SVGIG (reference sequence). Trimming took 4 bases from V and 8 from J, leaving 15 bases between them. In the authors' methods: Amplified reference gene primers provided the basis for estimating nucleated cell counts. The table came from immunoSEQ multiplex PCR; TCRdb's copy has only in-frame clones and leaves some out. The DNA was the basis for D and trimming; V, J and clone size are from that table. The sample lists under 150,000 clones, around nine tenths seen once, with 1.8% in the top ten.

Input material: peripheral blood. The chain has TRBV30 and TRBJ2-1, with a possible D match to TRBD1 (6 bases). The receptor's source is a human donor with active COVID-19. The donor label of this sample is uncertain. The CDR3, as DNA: TGTGCCTGGAACAGGGCGACCCTCGATGAGCAGTTCTTC. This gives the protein CAWNRATLDEQFF.